The 30 T cell receptor beta chains below come from one sample, sequenced in a study of blood T cell repertoires in COVID-19. TCRdb keeps only in-frame clones here, not all; method: immunoSEQ multiplex PCR. This repertoire shows under 200,000 clones, 80% found once; its top ten account for roughly 3.4%. The sequencing sample was made of PBMCs or T cells enriched from blood (not recorded which). These TCRs come from a woman aged 60-75 years who had recovered from COVID-19.

DNA of the CDR3: TGTGCCAGCAGCTCGTACAGTATGTCCAATGAGCAGTTCTTC. It yields the protein CASSSYSMSNEQFF. The chain has TRBV7-2 and TRBJ2-1; no reliable D call. CDR3 length: 14 amino acids. V was pared by 4 bases and J by 6 bases, with 13 bases between. Germline CDR1 reads SGHTA; CDR2 reads FQGNSA.

V gene TRBV6-5 combines with J gene TRBJ2-1, with 10 bases lining up with TRBD2. The CDR3 covers 14 residues. Germline V CDR1 and CDR2: MNHEY, SVGAGI. V trimming: 0 bases; J trimming: 11 bases; junction bases outside the gene matches: 4. The CDR3 is CASSYSRAGGKQFF. The CDR3 region has the DNA TGTGCCAGCAGTTACTCAAGAGCGGGGGGGAAGCAGTTCTTC.

This clone was seen only a few times. The chain recombines TRBV24-1 with TRBJ1-1, with D maybe TRBD1 (6 bases). Germline assignment: CDR1 KGHDR and CDR2 SFDVKD. The CDR3 loop spans 14 amino acids. V was clipped by 2 bases and J by 3 bases, with 9 bases between them. CDR3 protein: CATSDSDRYTEAFF. The CDR3 nucleotides are TGTGCCACCAGTGATTCCGACAGGTACACTGAAGCTTTCTTT.

By its share, this clone is medium-sized (0.01 to 0.1%). This chain joins TRBV5-6 and TRBJ1-1; no reliable D call. Deletions cut 5 bases from V and 3 bases from J, with 14 bases between. The CDR3 is 14 amino acids. Per the germline V gene, CDR1 is SGHDT and CDR2 is YYEEEE. The CDR3 protein is CASRALRVDTEAFF. CDR3 coding DNA: TGTGCCAGCAGGGCCCTTCGTGTGGACACTGAAGCTTTCTTT. The full variable domain, rest sourced from reference TRBV5-6 and TRBJ1-1, is DAGVTQSPTHLIKTRGQQVTLRCSPKSGHDTVSWYQQALGQGPQFIFQYYEEEERQRGNFPDRFSGHQFPNYSSELNVNALLLGDSALYLCASRALRVDTEAFFGQGTRLTVV.

This rearrangement joins TRBV18 to TRBJ1-3; D gene uncertain. CDR1 is KGHSH and CDR2 is LQKENI in the germline V gene. The CDR3 spans 15 residues. Trimming pared 0 bases from V and 3 bases from J, leaving 9 bases between. CDR3 region: CASSPPSGIGNTIYF. The CDR3 bases are TGTGCCAGCTCACCACCGTCGGGTATTGGAAACACCATATATTTT.

The chain couples TRBV7-9 to TRBJ2-7; 7 bases line up with TRBD1. The CDR3 has 13 residues. The germline V gene has CDR1 SEHNR and CDR2 FQNEAQ (reference sequence). V lost 3 bases, J lost 5 bases, and 4 bases stayed unmatched. The CDR3 DNA reads as TGTGCCAGCAGCTTGACAGGGATTAACGAGCAGTACTTC. Amino acid sequence: CASSLTGINEQYF.

This clone was picked up one time. The chain combines TRBV25-1 with TRBJ2-5, with D unclear. Germline assignment: CDR1 MGHDK and CDR2 SYGVNS. V lost 0 bases and J lost 2, with 7 bases in between. There are 14 residues in the CDR3. CDR3 in DNA: TGTGCCAGCAGTGAATATTACGGGCAAGAGACCCAGTACTTC. Translating it yields CASSEYYGQETQYF.

The chain combines TRBV5-5 with TRBJ1-4; 7 positions agree with TRBD1. The CDR3 is 15 amino acids. Per germline, CDR1 SGHKS and CDR2 YYEKEE (reference sequence). Trimming removed 2 bases from V and 4 bases from J; junction bases left unmatched: 5. CDR3 residues: CASSLYGTVNEKLFF. CDR3 DNA: TGTGCCAGCAGCTTATACGGGACAGTTAATGAAAAACTGTTTTTT.

The chain has TRBV5-1 and TRBJ2-7; a weak D match, TRBD2 (6 bases). The germline CDR1 and CDR2 sequences are SGHRS and YFSETQ. The CDR3 has 10 amino acids. Trimming left V 3 bases short and J 12 bases short, with 10 bases between. CDR3 loop: CASSWDLPYF. The CDR3 nucleotides are TGCGCCAGCAGCTGGGACTTGCCGTACTTC.

The rearrangement links TRBV11-3 to TRBJ2-7; 7 bases are a match to TRBD2. The CDR3 spans 12 residues. The J segment lost 3 bases and the V segment lost 5 bases, leaving 1 base of the junction unmatched. Germline lookup yields CDR1 SGHNT and CDR2 YENEEA. The CDR3 sequence: CASSGGGYEQYF. CDR3 bases: TGTGCCAGCAGCGGGGGGGGCTACGAGCAGTACTTC.

J is TRBJ2-3 and V is TRBV2; a possible D gene is TRBD1 (5 bases). Trimming shortened V by 7 bases and J by 4 bases, and 21 bases separated the two germline ends. Germline loops: CDR1 SNHLY, CDR2 FYNNEI. CDR3 length: 16 amino acids. CDR3 coding DNA: TGTGCCAGCACCCACCCCGGCCAGGGATTTTCAGATACGCAGTATTTT. As protein: CASTHPGQGFSDTQYF.

The chain joins TRBV11-2 to TRBJ1-2; 8 bases are a match to TRBD1. The CDR3 extends over 14 amino acids. The germline gives CDR1 SGHAT, CDR2 FQNNGV. Losses at the gene ends were 5 bases for V and 4 bases for J; bases not matched to a gene: 6. The CDR3 DNA is TGTGCCAGCAGCCCGGGACAGGCGTTCTATGGCTACACCTTC. This translates into CASSPGQAFYGYTF.

The gene calls are TRBV24-1 and TRBJ1-1; 8 nucleotides agree with TRBD1. The CDR3 length is 17 residues. With V trimmed by 0 bases and J by 4 bases, 9 bases remained unmatched. Per germline, CDR1 KGHDR and CDR2 SFDVKD. CDR3: CATSDLASGGWGTEAFF. The CDR3 coding sequence is TGTGCCACCAGTGATTTGGCCTCAGGGGGCTGGGGCACTGAAGCTTTCTTT.

The chain recombines TRBV27 with TRBJ2-7, with 7 positions matching TRBD1. CDR3 length equals 16 residues. J lost 2 bases, V lost 5 bases, and 12 bases had no gene match. Germline V gene lookup returns CDR1 MNHEY and CDR2 SMNVEV (reference sequence). CDR3 sequence (DNA): TGTGCCAGCAGTACTCAGACAGGGACGAGCCCCTACGAGCAGTACTTC. It specifies CASSTQTGTSPYEQYF.

About this clone: A read error may explain this, as a much larger clone is one base away. Other DNA sequences from this sample encode an identical CDR3 as well. V gene TRBV7-6 combines with J gene TRBJ2-1; 10 nucleotides align to TRBD2. The CDR3 is 16 residues long. Germline CDR1 is SGHVS and CDR2 is FNYEAQ. CDR3 DNA: TGTGCTAGCAGCAGAGAAGCGGGGGGGTTTGGTAATGAGCAGTTCTTC. Amino acids: CASSREAGGFGNEQFF.

As DNA, the CDR3 is TGTGCCAGCAGCTTCTTTCCAGGGGGAGACTATGGCTACACCTTC. Translated, it gives CASSFFPGGDYGYTF. The chain links TRBV5-4 to TRBJ1-2; 7 nucleotides line up with TRBD1. CDR1 and CDR2 from the germline V gene are SGHNT and YYREEE (reference sequence). This CDR3 spans 15 amino acids. V lost 2 bases to trimming and J lost 3 bases; unmatched junction nucleotides: 7.

CDR3 nucleotides: TGCGCCAGCAGCCAAGACCCTCGCGGCGAGCAGTACTTC. Protein product: CASSQDPRGEQYF. V is TRBV4-1 and J is TRBJ2-7, with D unclear. The CDR3 totals 13 residues. V was shortened by 0 bases and J by 6 bases, with 9 bases between the two germline ends. CDR1 is MGHRA and CDR2 is YSYEKL in the germline V gene.

This chain joins TRBV15 and TRBJ1-5, with TRBD1 as a possible D gene (6 bases). With 1 base removed from V and 0 bases from J, the gap between germline ends came to 16 bases. Germline CDR1 LNHNV, CDR2 YYDKDF (reference sequence). This CDR3 has 18 residues. The CDR3 is CATSRGDTYSDSNQPQHF. The CDR3, as DNA: TGTGCCACCAGCAGAGGGGACACCTATTCGGATAGCAATCAGCCCCAGCATTTT. Using reference TRBV15 and TRBJ1-5 for the parts outside the CDR3, the full variable domain is DAMVIQNPRYQVTQFGKPVTLSCSQTLNHNVMYWYQQKSSQAPKLLFHYYDKDFNNEADTPDNFQSRRPNTSFCFLDIRSPGLGDTAMYLCATSRGDTYSDSNQPQHFGDGTRLSIL.

The V and J genes are TRBV5-8 and TRBJ2-1; 7 positions match TRBD2. V was clipped by 0 bases and J by 9 bases; unmatched bases: 3. CDR3 length equals 13 residues. Germline-derived CDR1 and CDR2 are SGHTS and YDEGEE. This CDR3 is CASSLAPGGEQFF. DNA for the CDR3: TGTGCCAGCAGCTTGGCTCCGGGGGGTGAGCAGTTCTTC.

Points on this clone: Other DNA sequences in the sample encode the same CDR3. V is TRBV25-1 and J is TRBJ1-2; TRBD1 aligns across 8 bases. The junction had 4 bases not matched to a gene; V was cut back by 6 bases and J by 7 bases. The length of the CDR3 is 12 residues. The germline gives CDR1 MGHDK, CDR2 SYGVNS. CDR3 region: CASRGQGLGYTF. CDR3 bases: TGTGCCAGCAGAGGACAGGGCCTTGGCTACACCTTC.

The J gene is TRBJ2-1, the V gene TRBV4-2, with 7 nucleotides matching TRBD1. The germline gives CDR1 LGHNA, CDR2 YNFKEQ. The trim removed 1 base at V and 4 bases at J, leaving 1 base unmatched. The CDR3 length is 14 residues. The CDR3 bases are TGTGCCAGCAGCCAAGCGACAGGGTACAATGAGCAGTTCTTC. It yields the protein CASSQATGYNEQFF.

This clone was seen once. The chain joins TRBV4-2 to TRBJ2-1, with TRBD1 identical over 9 bases. Germline V gene sequence: CDR1 LGHNA, CDR2 YNFKEQ. The CDR3 is made up of 16 amino acids. After removal of 8 bases from V and 5 bases from J, the junction contained 13 bases not matched to a gene. Here the CDR3 DNA reads TGTGCCAGCCAACAGGGGGCCTCTTTAGGGGACAATGAGCAGTTCTTC. Translating gives CASQQGASLGDNEQFF.

The V call is TRBV15, the J call TRBJ1-5, with 10 bases fitting TRBD1. The V segment lost 0 bases and the J segment 7 bases; nucleotides outside the gene matches: 12. Germline V gives CDR1 LNHNV, CDR2 YYDKDF (reference sequence). The CDR3 contains 18 residues. Here the CDR3 reads CATSRDPPGTGALQPQHF. CDR3 in DNA: TGTGCCACCAGCAGAGACCCCCCAGGGACAGGGGCTTTACAGCCCCAGCATTTT.

The V gene is TRBV18, the J gene TRBJ1-4, with TRBD1 matching 11 bases. CDR3 length: 18 residues. Trimming at V came to 3 bases and at J to 0 bases, leaving 6 bases not matched to a gene. CDR1 is KGHSH, CDR2 LQKENI, per germline. The chain's CDR3 is CASSPRPGQGATNEKLFF. In nucleotides, the CDR3 is TGTGCCAGCTCACCGCGCCCGGGACAGGGGGCAACTAATGAAAAACTGTTTTTT.

The CDR3 region is CASGQGDEQYF. DNA of the CDR3: TGTGCCAGCGGACAGGGGGACGAGCAGTACTTC. The V and J genes are TRBV6-6 and TRBJ2-7; 10 bases are a match to TRBD1. V shed 8 bases, J shed 5 bases, and the junction held 0 bases outside the gene matches. The CDR3 is 11 residues long. CDR1 is MNHNY and CDR2 is SVGAGI in the germline V gene (reference sequence).

The V call is TRBV14, the J call TRBJ1-4; D not certain. The CDR3 is made up of 14 amino acids. Germline V gene sequence: CDR1 SGHDN, CDR2 FVKESK. Trimming shortened V by 3 bases and J by 3 bases, and 8 bases separated the two germline ends. As DNA, the CDR3 is TGTGCCAGCAGCCATCGGGTGGCTAATGAAAAACTGTTTTTT. Translating it yields CASSHRVANEKLFF. Variable domain in full (rest from reference TRBV14 and TRBJ1-4): EAGVTQFPSHSVIEKGQTVTLRCDPISGHDNLYWYRRVMGKEIKFLLHFVKESKQDESGMPNNRFLAERTGGTYSTLKVQPAELEDSGVYFCASSHRVANEKLFFGSGTQLSVL.

This clone was observed a handful of times. The genes are TRBV5-1 and TRBJ1-6; 12 bases map to TRBD1. The CDR3 spans 14 residues. Germline lookup yields CDR1 SGHRS and CDR2 YFSETQ. The V and J ends lost 5 bases and 11 bases, in that order; junction bases with no gene match: 5. The CDR3 loop is CASRPGTGGAPLHF. The CDR3 DNA is TGCGCCAGCAGGCCCGGGACAGGGGGCGCACCCCTCCACTTT.

This chain links TRBV12-3 or TRBV12-4 with TRBJ1-2; D ambiguous. The CDR3 contains 12 residues. Between the trimmed V and J ends, which lost 2 bases and 7 bases, there was a span of 8 bases. The CDR3, as DNA: TGTGCCAGCAGTTTACCCGTATCTGGCTACACCTTC. This encodes CASSLPVSGYTF.

This clone has just one count. The chain links TRBV11-2 to TRBJ1-2; 7 bases agree with TRBD1. Losses at the gene ends were 5 bases for V and 5 bases for J; bases not matched to a gene: 8. Per the germline V gene, CDR1 is SGHAT and CDR2 is FQNNGV. CDR3 length equals 14 residues. The CDR3 reads CASSLGQDTYGYTF. CDR3 nucleotide sequence: TGTGCCAGCAGCCTAGGACAGGACACTTATGGCTACACCTTC. The full variable domain, in which reference TRBV11-2 and TRBJ1-2 provide the parts outside the CDR3, is EAGVAQSPRYKIIEKRQSVAFWCNPISGHATLYWYQQILGQGPKLLIQFQNNGVVDDSQLPKDRFSAERLKGVDSTLKIQPAKLEDSAVYLCASSLGQDTYGYTFGSGTRLTVV.

V usage is TRBV15 and J usage is TRBJ1-5, with D uncertain. Deletions cut 4 bases from V and 7 bases from J, with 8 bases between. CDR3 size: 12 residues. Germline V gene data show CDR1 as LNHNV and CDR2 as YYDKDF (reference sequence). The chain's CDR3 is CATSMSSQPQHF. For the CDR3, the DNA is TGTGCCACCAGCATGAGCTCCCAGCCCCAGCATTTT. The variable domain in full, with the rest retrieved from reference TRBV15 and TRBJ1-5, is DAMVIQNPRYQVTQFGKPVTLSCSQTLNHNVMYWYQQKSSQAPKLLFHYYDKDFNNEADTPDNFQSRRPNTSFCFLDIRSPGLGDTAMYLCATSMSSQPQHFGDGTRLSIL.